This T cell receptor (beta chain) was profiled in a study of T cells and copy number aberrations in small-cell lung cancer. CDR1 and CDR2 (germline): SGDLS, YYNGEE. The CDR3 runs 13 residues. Trimming removed 0 bases from V and 1 base from J, with 4 bases in between. A note on this clone: Its antigen is unknown.

TCRdb's table, derived via immunoSEQ multiplex PCR, lists solely in-frame clones and lacks some. This repertoire shows 2,500 to 3,000 clones, roughly 85% found once; its top ten account for about 10%. Study-wide points: Adjacent lung showed higher T-cell richness and clonality than tumors; density difference nonsignificant.

The chain couples TRBV9 to TRBJ1-1; D gene uncertain. The TCR was taken from a man in his 70s with small cell lung cancer. The sequencing input was normal tissue next to the tumor. CDR3 protein: CASSVEPNTEAFF. The CDR3, as DNA: TGTGCCAGCAGCGTAGAGCCGAACACTGAAGCTTTCTTT.